The rows below give T cell receptor beta chains drawn from one sample of a study of T cell changes during pregnancy in multiple sclerosis. Only in-frame clones appear in the TCRdb table, and some are missing; sequencing was by immunoSEQ multiplex PCR. The sample includes 85,000 to 100,000 clones, approximately 92% seen only once; the top ten take about 2.6%. Sequencing used peripheral blood, obtained in the first trimester of pregnancy. These receptor sequences come from a female donor with multiple sclerosis, enrolled in a pregnancy study. Each CDR3 is given with its conserved first and last residue. D genes are given only for firm matches. For some rows the clone size is stated as once, few or many, or as a class when expanded; others skip it.

.,.,TRBJ2-5,TRBV4-2,CASSQETGLGAQETQYF,TGTGCCAGCAGCCAAGAAACAGGGTTGGGGGCCCAAGAGACCCAGTACTTC
.,TRBD1,TRBJ2-7,TRBV4-2,CASSATGNDEQYF,TGTGCCAGCAGCGCGACAGGGAACGACGAGCAGTACTTC
.,.,TRBJ2-2,TRBV28,CASVGRLVTGELFF,TGTGCCAGCGTGGGGAGGTTGGTCACCGGGGAGCTGTTTTTT
.,.,TRBJ1-5,TRBV28,CASKIQGNQPQHF,TGTGCCAGCAAAATACAGGGTAATCAGCCCCAGCATTTT
.,.,TRBJ2-3,TRBV28,CASSTPGTDWTDTQYF,TGTGCCAGCAGTACCCCCGGGACTGACTGGACAGATACGCAGTATTTT
.,TRBD1,TRBJ2-1,TRBV18,CASSPHPDRVVEQFF,TGTGCCAGCTCACCACACCCGGACAGGGTGGTTGAGCAGTTCTTC
.,.,TRBJ2-7,TRBV6-5,CASSVQGTYEQYF,TGTGCCAGCAGTGTCCAGGGAACCTACGAGCAGTACTTC
.,.,TRBJ2-3,TRBV6-1,CASSLQGYSTDTQYF,TGTGCCAGCTCATTACAGGGCTATAGCACAGATACGCAGTATTTT
once,TRBD1,TRBJ2-1,TRBV10-3,CAISWGQDNNEQFF,TGTGCCATCAGTTGGGGACAGGATAACAATGAGCAGTTCTTC
.,TRBD1,TRBJ2-1,TRBV19,CASRRDRAYNEQFF,TGTGCCAGTAGGAGGGACAGGGCCTACAATGAGCAGTTCTTC
.,TRBD2,TRBJ2-2,TRBV6-1,CASSEAGRGDTGELFF,TGTGCCAGCAGTGAAGCGGGGAGGGGAGACACCGGGGAGCTGTTTTTT
.,.,TRBJ2-7,TRBV9,CASSVGVVSYEQYF,TGTGCCAGCAGCGTAGGAGTAGTCTCCTACGAGCAGTACTTC
.,.,TRBJ2-7,TRBV15,CATSRESGSYEQYF,TGTGCCACCAGCAGAGAATCCGGTTCCTACGAGCAGTACTTC
.,.,TRBJ2-7,TRBV4-3,CASSQYRAGSYEQYF,TGCGCCAGCAGCCAGTACAGGGCCGGCTCCTACGAGCAGTACTTC
few,TRBD2,TRBJ2-1,TRBV19,CASSPMTSGSNEQFF,TGTGCCAGTAGTCCGATGACTAGCGGGAGCAATGAGCAGTTCTTC
.,TRBD2,TRBJ2-2,TRBV7-9,CASSWGGPGELFF,TGTGCCAGCAGCTGGGGGGGACCCGGGGAGCTGTTTTTT
.,.,TRBJ2-7,TRBV6-1,CATMTGVSYEQYF,TGTGCCACTATGACAGGAGTCTCCTACGAGCAGTACTTC
.,TRBD2,TRBJ2-4,TRBV4-2,CASSGRSGGGAGRDIQYF,TGTGCCAGCAGCGGACGATCGGGAGGGGGTGCGGGAAGGGACATTCAGTACTTC
.,TRBD2,TRBJ2-1,TRBV5-1,CASRTSSYNEQFF,TGCGCCAGCAGGACTAGCAGCTACAATGAGCAGTTCTTC
few,.,TRBJ1-1,TRBV9,CASSVVSGTEAFF,TGTGCCAGCAGCGTAGTTTCGGGTACTGAAGCTTTCTTT
.,.,TRBJ2-1,TRBV6-5,CASSPGLVTYNEQFF,TGTGCCAGCAGTCCGGGTTTGGTAACCTACAATGAGCAGTTCTTC
.,TRBD1,TRBJ1-2,TRBV27,CASSLIASTGIYGYTF,TGTGCCAGCAGTTTGATCGCGTCGACAGGGATCTATGGCTACACCTTC
.,.,TRBJ1-3,TRBV19,CASSPLGAGNTIYF,TGTGCCAGTAGTCCTCTAGGGGCTGGAAACACCATATATTTT
once,TRBD2,TRBJ2-1,TRBV6-5,CASSYSAGGSYNEQFF,TGTGCCAGCAGTTACTCGGCGGGAGGCTCCTACAATGAGCAGTTCTTC
.,TRBD2,TRBJ2-7,TRBV7-2,CASSFLSGASYEQYF,TGTGCCAGCAGCTTCCTAAGCGGGGCTTCCTACGAGCAGTACTTC
few,.,TRBJ1-1,TRBV30,CACHRGAEAFF,TGTGCCTGCCATCGGGGGGCTGAAGCTTTCTTT
.,TRBD1,TRBJ2-4,TRBV6-1,CASSEGGTGNIQYF,TGTGCCAGCAGTGAAGGAGGGACAGGAAACATTCAGTACTTC
.,TRBD2,TRBJ2-1,TRBV6-5,CASSQGLAGSEQFF,TGTGCCAGCAGTCAGGGGCTAGCGGGATCTGAGCAGTTCTTC
.,TRBD1,TRBJ2-1,TRBV7-2,CASSLTGTGTYNEQFF,TGTGCCAGCAGCCTTACCGGGACAGGGACCTACAATGAGCAGTTCTTC
once,TRBD1,TRBJ1-5,TRBV28,CASSFYGTGIRSNQPQHF,TGTGCCAGCAGTTTTTACGGGACAGGGATTAGGAGCAATCAGCCCCAGCATTTT
.,.,TRBJ2-7,TRBV6-5,CASSYTDSYEQYF,TGTGCCAGCAGTTACACTGACTCCTACGAGCAGTACTTC
.,TRBD1,TRBJ2-7,TRBV6-5,CASSYSIEPGGVEQYF,TGTGCCAGCAGTTACTCGATCGAGCCAGGGGGCGTCGAGCAGTACTTC
.,.,TRBJ1-5,TRBV28,CASSSGTRNQPQHF,TGTGCCAGCAGTTCCGGGACACGGAATCAGCCCCAGCATTTT
.,.,TRBJ2-7,TRBV7-6,CASSLATGTYEQYF,TGTGCCAGCAGCTTAGCGACAGGAACCTACGAGCAGTACTTC
.,.,TRBJ2-7,TRBV19,CASSISLAAEQYF,TGTGCCAGTAGTATATCGCTAGCAGCCGAGCAGTACTTC
.,TRBD1,TRBJ1-5,TRBV6-1,CASSEPGQGNNQPQHF,TGTGCCAGCAGTGAGCCCGGACAGGGGAACAATCAGCCCCAGCATTTT
.,TRBD1,TRBJ2-7,TRBV29-1,CSAAFGQGADEQYF,TGCAGCGCGGCTTTCGGGCAGGGGGCAGATGAGCAGTACTTC
once,.,TRBJ2-3,TRBV27,CASSYRVVTDTQYF,TGTGCCAGCAGTTACAGGGTCGTTACAGATACGCAGTATTTT
.,TRBD2,TRBJ2-1,TRBV7-9,CASSGSGSSYNEQFF,TGTGCCAGCAGCGGAAGCGGGAGTTCCTACAATGAGCAGTTCTTC
.,.,TRBJ1-5,TRBV6-5,CASSQGRHGNQPQHF,TGTGCCAGCAGTCAAGGGAGGCATGGGAATCAGCCCCAGCATTTT
.,TRBD2,TRBJ2-7,TRBV14,CASSQVGLAGAEQYF,TGTGCCAGCAGCCAAGTAGGACTAGCGGGAGCCGAGCAGTACTTC
.,TRBD2,TRBJ2-7,TRBV19,CASSMRLAGDEQYF,TGTGCCAGTAGTATGAGACTAGCGGGAGACGAGCAGTACTTC
.,.,TRBJ2-5,TRBV28,CASSFDTVQETQYF,TGTGCCAGCAGTTTTGATACAGTCCAAGAGACCCAGTACTTC
.,TRBD1,TRBJ1-2,TRBV28,CASSSPRTGGNYGYTF,TGTGCCAGCAGTTCTCCCCGGACAGGGGGAAACTATGGCTACACCTTC
.,TRBD2,TRBJ2-7,TRBV15,CATSNPDNERGLAGITYEQYF,TGTGCCACCAGCAACCCGGACAACGAGAGAGGACTAGCGGGAATCACCTACGAGCAGTACTTC
.,TRBD2,TRBJ2-3,TRBV5-6,CATQGRLAGGSTDTQYF,TGTGCCACTCAGGGACGGCTAGCGGGAGGGAGCACAGATACGCAGTATTTT
.,.,TRBJ2-7,TRBV19,CASSGGHLYEQYF,TGTGCCAGTAGTGGGGGACACCTCTACGAGCAGTACTTC
.,.,TRBJ2-1,TRBV19,CASSIGGWRQFF,TGTGCCAGTAGTATAGGAGGGTGGCGGCAGTTCTTC
.,.,TRBJ2-2,TRBV5-1,CASSYRENTGELFF,TGCGCCAGCAGCTACAGGGAGAACACCGGGGAGCTGTTTTTT
.,.,TRBJ1-5,TRBV7-9,CASSPGNSNQPQHF,TGTGCCAGCAGCCCAGGGAATAGCAATCAGCCCCAGCATTTT
.,.,TRBJ2-2,TRBV7-2,CASSSGALLGELFF,TGTGCCAGCAGCTCAGGGGCCCTCCTCGGGGAGCTGTTTTTT
few,.,TRBJ1-2,TRBV5-5,CASSSGGLSNYGYTF,TGTGCCAGCAGCTCGGGGGGCCTTTCTAACTATGGCTACACCTTC